The rows below give T cell receptor beta chains drawn from one sample of a study of OX40 agonist ivuxolimab in advanced cancers. Method: immunoSEQ multiplex PCR; TCRdb's copy keeps in-frame clones and lacks some. The data show about 36,000 clones, with approximately 81% seen just once and 10% to 15% held by the top ten. This material consisted of CD4+ or CD8+ T cells sorted from blood, taken in a trial of the OX40 agonist ivuxolimab. The receptors originated from an adult with an advanced solid tumor such as melanoma, head and neck, liver or kidney cancer. CDR3s include the opening cysteine and the closing phenylalanine or tryptophan. Expanded clones are given a class, and other clones once, few, many or no size at all.

clone_size v_call cdr3_aa
- TRBV2 CASSEGPGANVLTF
- TRBV18 CASSPGRIPNTGELFF
- TRBV30 CAWSVGGGGDTQYF
few TRBV2 CASSEGENTEAFF
- TRBV28 CASSEGLAGDEQFF
- TRBV5-8 CASNLGTSGMRRETQYF
- TRBV18 CASSPPLGQGKVEQFF
- TRBV5-6 CASSIDGGSYNEQFF
- TRBV7-6 CASSLALADTQYF
few TRBV16 CASSQWLNTEAFF
- TRBV14 CASSHRRGSGGPLNTGELFF
- TRBV19 CASRKGIANYGYTF
once TRBV7-8 CASSRGVNTEAFF
- TRBV28 CASITSGLSYEQYF
- TRBV10-3 CAISEATGGYEQYF
- TRBV5-1 CASSSLPRGGSYEQYF
- TRBV6-1 CASSEQGALGYTF
- TRBV29-1 CSVGTGGAPNEQYF
few TRBV25-1 CASSEFKGGETQYF
- TRBV15 CATSRAWSSYNEQFF
- TRBV9 CASSVGPGLSGNTIYF
once TRBV18 CASSPDSYGYTF
- TRBV6-1 CATREGLYNEQFF
- TRBV28 CASSLDRFLANYGYTF
- TRBV4-1 CASSQAWVESYEQYF
- TRBV7-9 CASSRQYRQFF
- TRBV18 CASSPSGTEAYEQYF
- TRBV4-2 CASSRTGTAGEQYF
- TRBV29-1 CSAPTGTEAFF
- TRBV5-1 CASRTGQDGSPLHF
- TRBV7-8 CASSFLAPGGAGTGELFF
- TRBV29-1 CSVGTVGLGDTQYF
- TRBV6-6 CASLSGDSYNEQFF
- TRBV6-5 CASSDPGHPPGELFF
- TRBV6-1 CASSDGRALSSPLHF
- TRBV5-1 CASSLRTGGGTEAFF
- TRBV27 CASSLGQGAGNTIYF
- TRBV27 CASSLVLRWTVNEQFF
- TRBV6-5 CASSYRPEREQYF
- TRBV21-1 CASGILHREIAKNIQYF
- TRBV13 CASSLRTSGSGTDTQYF
- TRBV7-7 CASSARQGTNNEQFF
few TRBV19 CASSPLSGQPQHF
- TRBV19 CASSIGGRLAGGRNEQFF
few TRBV7-9 CASSRTEYGYTF
- TRBV5-5 CASSLAGTGAPYEQYF
- TRBV5-4 CASSSDRRSTDTQYF
few TRBV6-1 CASRGWRGGTEAFF
once TRBV30 CAWTQRHYYEQYF
- TRBV27 CASSPAPGRGRPGNEQYF
- TRBV9 CASSAQTGMNTEAFF
- TRBV5-1 CASSMQGANTEAFF
- TRBV9 CASSPKGGGNYEQYF
- TRBV6-1 CASRGGARYEQYF
- TRBV4-1 CASSQERGRGANVLTF
- TRBV5-4 CASSLRSGGAGHRGAVF
- TRBV7-8 CASSPLGSPYEQYF
- TRBV2 CASSRGGNQPQHF
- TRBV25-1 CASSDAGTSNQPQHF
- TRBV19 CASSIGRTGGEAFF